This TCR beta chain was captured in a study of CD8 T cells in ankylosing spondylitis. Study-wide points: Before this, some motif variants had been reported in reactive arthritis synovial fluid and blood. The authors reported significant enrichment of disease-linked clones in matched ankylosing spondylitis synovial fluid. Disease-linked clones were CD8+ and relatively rare in peripheral blood. A motif in TCR beta, a set of eight or nine highly homologous variants, appeared characteristic of ankylosing spondylitis blood.

This clonotype has ten or more counts. Its antigen is unknown. CDR3 length: 12 amino acids. Trimming left V 4 bases short and J 6 bases short, with 6 bases between. A single record per CDR3 protein comes from TCRdb applying MiXCR to the 5' RACE reads. The sample has approximately 140,000 distinct CDR3 sequences; under 45% are singletons. The chain carries TRBV12-3 or TRBV12-4 and TRBJ2-2; D is unresolved. Sequencing input: synovial fluid, either unsorted or a sorted T cell fraction (not recorded which). The source is a male donor with ankylosing spondylitis. In DNA, the CDR3 is TGTGCCAGCAGTTCGACCCCCGGGGAGCTGTTTTTT. This encodes CASSSTPGELFF.